This T cell receptor (beta chain) was found in a study of T cell responses to AZD1222 COVID-19 vaccine. Comment on this clone: Its antigen is undetermined.

Germline V gives CDR1 SGHDT, CDR2 YYEEEE. The CDR3 totals 12 residues. Trimming pared 4 bases from V and 0 bases from J, leaving 4 bases between. General study findings and limits: Along spike, vaccine-associated CD4 TCRs were found throughout, with dominance at 160-218 and 743-854. The donors showed a predominance of white British ancestry and of females, with possible underestimation of clonal diversity. Close to half of spike-specific TCRs reportedly recognize unmutated variant regions.

Here immunoSEQ multiplex PCR was the method, and the copy in TCRdb shows in-frame clones only, minus some. The sample records roughly 72,000 clones, approximately 81% being singletons. The sequenced sample was peripheral blood, obtained on day 0 of AZD1222 vaccination. The clonotype comes from an adult in good health. The chain recombines TRBV5-6 with TRBJ1-2; D remains ambiguous. The CDR3 nucleotides read TGTGCCAGCAGCCAATCTAACTATGGCTACACCTTC. Protein sequence: CASSQSNYGYTF. Full variable domain (remainder filled in from reference TRBV5-6 and TRBJ1-2): DAGVTQSPTHLIKTRGQQVTLRCSPKSGHDTVSWYQQALGQGPQFIFQYYEEEERQRGNFPDRFSGHQFPNYSSELNVNALLLGDSALYLCASSQSNYGYTFGSGTRLTVV.